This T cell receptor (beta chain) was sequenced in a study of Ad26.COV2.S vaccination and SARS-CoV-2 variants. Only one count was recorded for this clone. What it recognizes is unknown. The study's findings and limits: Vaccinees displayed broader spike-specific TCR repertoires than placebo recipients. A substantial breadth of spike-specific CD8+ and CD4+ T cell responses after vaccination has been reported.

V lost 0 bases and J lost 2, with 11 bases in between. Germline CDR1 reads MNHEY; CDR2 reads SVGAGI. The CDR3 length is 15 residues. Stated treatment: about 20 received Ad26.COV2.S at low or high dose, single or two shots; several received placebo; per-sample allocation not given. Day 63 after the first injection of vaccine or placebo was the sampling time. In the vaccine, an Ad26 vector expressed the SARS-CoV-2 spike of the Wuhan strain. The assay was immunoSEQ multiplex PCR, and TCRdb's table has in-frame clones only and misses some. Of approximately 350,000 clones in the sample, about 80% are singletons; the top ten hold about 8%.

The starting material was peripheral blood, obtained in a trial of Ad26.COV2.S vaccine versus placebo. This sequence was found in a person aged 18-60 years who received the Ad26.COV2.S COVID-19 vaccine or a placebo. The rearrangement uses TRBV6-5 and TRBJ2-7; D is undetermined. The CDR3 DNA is TGTGCCAGCAGTTACTCGATGGAAGGTGCCTACGAGCAGTACTTC. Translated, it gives CASSYSMEGAYEQYF.